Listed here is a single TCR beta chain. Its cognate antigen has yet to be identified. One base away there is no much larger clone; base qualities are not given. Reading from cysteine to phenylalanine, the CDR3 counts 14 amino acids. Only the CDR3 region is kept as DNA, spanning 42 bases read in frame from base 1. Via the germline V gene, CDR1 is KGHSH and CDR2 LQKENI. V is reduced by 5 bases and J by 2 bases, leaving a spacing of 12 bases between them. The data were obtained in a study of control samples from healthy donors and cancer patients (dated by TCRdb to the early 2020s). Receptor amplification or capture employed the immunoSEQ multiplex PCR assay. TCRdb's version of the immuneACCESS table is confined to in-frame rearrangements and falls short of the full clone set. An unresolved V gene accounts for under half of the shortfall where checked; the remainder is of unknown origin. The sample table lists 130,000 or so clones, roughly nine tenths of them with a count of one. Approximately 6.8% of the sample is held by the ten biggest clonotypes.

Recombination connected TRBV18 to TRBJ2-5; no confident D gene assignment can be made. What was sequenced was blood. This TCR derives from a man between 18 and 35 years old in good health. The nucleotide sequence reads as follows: TGTGCCAGCTCAGCACTGAACTCGCAAGAGACCCAGTACTTC. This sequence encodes CASSALNSQETQYF.